The clone carrying this T cell receptor (beta chain) is a singleton in its sample. These data originate in a study of cytomegalovirus exposure and HLA in healthy donors. Primers for the PCR totalled 60 Vbeta and 13 Jbeta. Produced via immunoSEQ multiplex PCR; TCRdb's table is partial and in-frame only. The repertoire holds roughly 66,000 clones, around three quarters seen once, with around 6.3% in the top ten. V gave up 7 bases and J gave up 2 bases, with 12 bases separating them. CDR3 size: 13 residues. Germline-derived CDR1 and CDR2 are SNHLY and FYNNEI. This clonotype was obtained from a man aged 50-59 years in good health and CMV-seronegative. The sample consisted of PBMCs. J is TRBJ2-7 and V is TRBV2, with unresolved D. This CDR3 is CASKAPTAYEQYF. CDR3 sequence (DNA): TGTGCCAGCAAAGCCCCTACCGCCTACGAGCAGTACTTC.